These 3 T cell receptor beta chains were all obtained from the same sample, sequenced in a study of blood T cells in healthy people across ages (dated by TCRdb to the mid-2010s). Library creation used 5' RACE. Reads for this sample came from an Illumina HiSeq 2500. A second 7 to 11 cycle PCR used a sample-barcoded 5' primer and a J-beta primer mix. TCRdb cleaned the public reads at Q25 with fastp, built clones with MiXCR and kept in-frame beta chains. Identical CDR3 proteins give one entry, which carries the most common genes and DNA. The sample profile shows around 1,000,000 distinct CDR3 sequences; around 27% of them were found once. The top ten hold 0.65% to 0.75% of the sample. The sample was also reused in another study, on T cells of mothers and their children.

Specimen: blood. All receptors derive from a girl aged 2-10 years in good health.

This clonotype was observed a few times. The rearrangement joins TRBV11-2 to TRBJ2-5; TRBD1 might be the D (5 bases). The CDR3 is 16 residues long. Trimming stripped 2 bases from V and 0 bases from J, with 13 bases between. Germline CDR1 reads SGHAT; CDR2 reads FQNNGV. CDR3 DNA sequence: TGTGCCAGCAGCTTAAGGGGCACCAATTACCAAGAGACCCAGTACTTC. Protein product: CASSLRGTNYQETQYF.

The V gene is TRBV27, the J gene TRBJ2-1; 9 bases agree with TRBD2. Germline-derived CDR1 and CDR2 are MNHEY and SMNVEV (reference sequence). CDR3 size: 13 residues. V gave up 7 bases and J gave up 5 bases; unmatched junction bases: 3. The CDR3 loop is CASIAGDHNEQFF. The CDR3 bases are TGTGCCAGCATAGCGGGAGACCACAATGAGCAGTTCTTC.

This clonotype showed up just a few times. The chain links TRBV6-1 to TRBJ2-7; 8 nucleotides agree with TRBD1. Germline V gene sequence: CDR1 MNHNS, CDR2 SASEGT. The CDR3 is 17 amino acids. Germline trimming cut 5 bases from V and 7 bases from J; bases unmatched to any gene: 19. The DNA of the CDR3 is TGTGCCAGCAGTAAGAAGGACAGGGTTGGGATTTTCCGGGAGCAGTACTTC. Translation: CASSKKDRVGIFREQYF.